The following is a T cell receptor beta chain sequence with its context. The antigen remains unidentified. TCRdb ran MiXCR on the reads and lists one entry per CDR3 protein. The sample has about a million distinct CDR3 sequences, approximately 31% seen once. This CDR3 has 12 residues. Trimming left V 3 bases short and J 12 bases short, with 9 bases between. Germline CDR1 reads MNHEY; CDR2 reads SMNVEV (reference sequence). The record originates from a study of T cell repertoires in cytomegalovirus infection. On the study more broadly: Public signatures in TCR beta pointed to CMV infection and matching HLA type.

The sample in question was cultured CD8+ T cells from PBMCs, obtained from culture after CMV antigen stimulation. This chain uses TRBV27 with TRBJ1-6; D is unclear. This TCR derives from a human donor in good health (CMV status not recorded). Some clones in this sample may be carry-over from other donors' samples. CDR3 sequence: CASSLAGKPLHF. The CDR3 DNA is TGTGCCAGCAGTTTGGCGGGGAAACCCCTCCACTTT.